Sequencing of this TCR beta chain was carried out in a study of T cells in tuberculosis. Sorting used thawed, overnight-rested PBMC stained with anti-CD3, a viability dye and GMM-loaded CD1B tetramer. C32 glucose monomycolate from Rhodococcus equi was loaded onto the CD1B tetramers. Profiled with immunoSEQ multiplex PCR; TCRdb holds only in-frame clones, not every one. This table holds about 59,000 clones, around 81% found once. The sample taken for sequencing was CD1b-GMM tetramer-negative cells sorted from PBMCs. This TCR came from an adult woman with latent tuberculosis.

This CDR3 is CASSLLTDNYGYTF. CDR3 nucleotide sequence: TGTGCCAGCAGTTTATTGACAGACAACTATGGCTACACCTTC. The chain joins TRBV28 to TRBJ1-2; TRBD1 might be the D (5 bases). Per the germline V gene, CDR1 is MDHEN and CDR2 is SYDVKM. The CDR3 totals 14 residues. V lost 1 base and J lost 2, with 8 bases in between.